Presented here are 16 T cell receptor beta chains from one specimen sequenced in a study of T cell repertoires in cytomegalovirus infection. Via MiXCR, TCRdb re-called the reads, giving one row per CDR3 protein. The sample contains more than 500,000 distinct CDR3 sequences, 16% of which appear only once. Sequenced sample: CD8+ T cells from PBMCs. The receptors derive from a human donor in good health (CMV status not recorded). Some clones in this sample may be carry-over from other donors' samples.

This clonotype has ten or more counts. The V and J genes are TRBV11-2 and TRBJ1-5, with D perhaps matching TRBD1 (5 bases). The CDR3 is made up of 15 amino acids. The V gene lost 2 bases and the J gene lost 1 base, with 9 bases spanning the gap. Germline assignment: CDR1 SGHAT and CDR2 FQNNGV. The CDR3 protein is CASSLTGVSNQPQHF. In DNA, the CDR3 is TGTGCCAGCAGCTTAACGGGGGTCAGCAATCAGCCCCAGCATTTT.

A note on this clonotype: An end of the junction does not agree with germline; a read error may underlie this. The V call is TRBV5-3, the J call TRBJ2-4; 12 bases align to TRBD2. TRBV5-3 is designated an ORF whose function remains uncertain. The CDR3 runs 18 residues. CDR3 sequence reads: CASSLGGLAGPPKNIQYF. Written as DNA, the CDR3 is TGTGCCAGCAGCTTGGGGGGACTAGCGGGCCCCCCCAAAAACATTCAGTACTTC.

This clonotype was detected a few times. The chain is built from TRBV7-3 and TRBJ2-7; the D is unclear. The CDR3 runs 15 residues. CDR1 and CDR2 from the germline V gene are SGHTA and FQGTGA. The V end lost 2 bases, the J end lost 5 bases, and 16 bases lay between the germline ends. The CDR3 protein is CASSLVGTPVHEQYF. The CDR3 DNA reads as TGTGCCAGCAGCTTAGTGGGCACCCCGGTCCACGAGCAGTACTTC.

Comments on this clonotype: At one end, the junction sequence differs from germline, possibly due to a read error. This chain joins TRBV5-1 and TRBJ2-1; the match to TRBD1 covers 8 bases. The CDR3 consists of 15 residues. CDR1 SGHRS and CDR2 YFSETQ come from the germline V gene. CDR3 bases: TGCGCCGGCAGCTTGTCGGACAGGGTGCGCGATGAGCAGTTCTTC. Residues: CAGSLSDRVRDEQFF. Filled out from reference TRBV5-1 and TRBJ2-1, the complete variable domain reads KAGVTQTPRYLIKTRGQQVTLSCSPISGHRSVSWYQQTPGQGLQFLFEYFSETQRNKGNFPGRFSGRQFSNSRSEMNVSTLELGDSALYLCAGSLSDRVRDEQFFGPGTRLTVL.

This clonotype was seen many times. The rearrangement links TRBV29-1 to TRBJ2-4, with 10 bases lining up with TRBD1. Germline-derived CDR1 and CDR2 are SQVTM and ANQGSEA. The CDR3 contains 19 residues. V lost 5 bases, J lost 0 bases, and 16 bases stayed unmatched. The CDR3: CSVSHWGTGDLLAKNIQYF. The CDR3 region has the DNA TGCAGCGTTAGCCACTGGGGGACAGGGGATTTGCTAGCCAAAAACATTCAGTACTTC.

The chain recombines TRBV20-1 with TRBJ2-1; 13 nucleotides line up with TRBD2. J gave up 0 bases and V 6 bases, and 8 bases lay outside the gene matches. CDR1 and CDR2 from the germline V gene are DFQATT and SNEGSKA (reference sequence). The CDR3 contains 17 residues. CDR3 bases: TGCAGTGCCCAGGGACTAGCGGGGCCGAGCTCCTACAATGAGCAGTTCTTC. Its translation: CSAQGLAGPSSYNEQFF.

This rearrangement joins TRBV7-3 to TRBJ2-2; the D is unclear. This CDR3 spans 15 amino acids. Germline-derived CDR1 and CDR2 are SGHTA and FQGTGA. Trimming shortened V by 5 bases and J by 4 bases, and 14 bases separated the two germline ends. CDR3 protein: CASSLDQSGTGELFF. CDR3 nucleotides: TGTGCCAGCAGCCTGGACCAATCGGGCACCGGGGAGCTGTTTTTT. The whole variable domain, remainder taken from reference TRBV7-3 and TRBJ2-2, is GAGVSQTPSNKVTEKGKYVELRCDPISGHTALYWYRQSLGQGPEFLIYFQGTGAADDSGLPNDRFFAVRPEGSVSTLKIQRTERGDSAVYLCASSLDQSGTGELFFGEGSRLTVL.

This chain joins TRBV20-1 and TRBJ2-5, with D possibly TRBD1 on 6 matching bases. CDR1 is DFQATT, CDR2 SNEGSKA, per germline (reference sequence). V was cut by 6 bases and J by 5 bases, with 16 bases left in between. The CDR3 extends over 13 amino acids. The CDR3 loop reads CSALGDTVETQYF. CDR3 sequence (DNA): TGCAGTGCACTGGGGGACACAGTGGAGACCCAGTACTTC.

Ten or more counts support this clonotype. Written as DNA, the CDR3 is TGTGCCAGTAGTATAGAAGGGCCACAGGGGCTGAACACTGAAGCTTTCTTT. Translation: CASSIEGPQGLNTEAFF. The V gene is TRBV19, the J gene TRBJ1-1, with 7 bases identical to TRBD1. With 0 bases clipped from V and 0 bases from J, the junction kept 7 bases outside the gene matches. CDR1 is LNHDA, CDR2 SQIVND, per germline (reference sequence). This CDR3 has 17 residues. Drawing the rest from reference TRBV19 and TRBJ1-1, the complete variable domain is DGGITQSPKYLFRKEGQNVTLSCEQNLNHDAMYWYRQDPGQGLRLIYYSQIVNDFQKGDIAEGYSVSREKKESFPLTVTSAQKNPTAFYLCASSIEGPQGLNTEAFFGQGTRLTVV.

This clonotype was recorded a few times. The V and J genes are TRBV4-1 and TRBJ2-1; 7 bases are a match to TRBD2. The CDR3 loop spans 14 amino acids. Germline values: CDR1 MGHRA, CDR2 YSYEKL. Losses at the gene ends were 1 base for V and 4 bases for J; bases not matched to a gene: 1. This CDR3 reads CASSQGTSYNEQFF. The CDR3 nucleotides read TGCGCCAGCAGCCAAGGGACTAGTTACAATGAGCAGTTCTTC.

This clonotype has ten or more counts. This chain uses TRBV10-3 with TRBJ2-7; 7 nucleotides match TRBD2. Germline V gene sequence: CDR1 ENHRY, CDR2 SYGVKD. V was clipped by 3 bases and J by 4 bases; unmatched bases: 6. The CDR3 contains 14 residues. CDR3: CAISESGIGYEQYF. The CDR3 DNA reads as TGTGCCATCAGTGAAAGCGGGATAGGGTACGAGCAGTACTTC.

This clonotype was observed many times. This sequence joins TRBV4-1 and TRBJ1-2, with TRBD1 matching over 11 bases. V gave up 0 bases and J gave up 3 bases; unmatched junction bases: 9. CDR3 length equals 18 residues. Germline loops: CDR1 MGHRA, CDR2 YSYEKL. The CDR3 DNA is TGCGCCAGCAGCCAAGATCTTTGGGACAGGGGGTTGCACTATGGCTACACCTTC. This encodes CASSQDLWDRGLHYGYTF.

In its sample, this clonotype was seen many times. Here the CDR3 DNA reads TGTGCCATCAGTGATCTGGGGTCCGGAGCTTTCTTT. Protein: CAISDLGSGAFF. This chain connects TRBV10-3 to TRBJ1-1, with D unclear. CDR3 length equals 12 residues. Between the trimmed V and J ends, which lost 3 bases and 10 bases, there was a span of 12 bases. Germline CDR1 ENHRY, CDR2 SYGVKD.

This clonotype was counted at least ten times. CDR3 region: CASSLAEGGSSYNSPLHF. The CDR3 DNA follows: TGTGCCAGCAGCTTAGCGGAGGGAGGGTCCTCCTATAATTCACCCCTCCACTTT. The J gene is TRBJ1-6, the V gene TRBV7-8; D unclear. This CDR3 has 18 residues. Germline V gives CDR1 SGHVS, CDR2 FQNEAQ. Trimming left V 0 bases short and J 0 bases short, with 12 bases between.

Only a few counts were recorded for this clonotype. The J gene is TRBJ2-7, the V gene TRBV6-5, with D perhaps TRBD1 or TRBD2 (5 bases each). This CDR3 has 13 residues. Trimming removed 2 bases from V and 6 bases from J, with 11 bases in between. Germline CDR1 and CDR2: MNHEY and SVGAGI. The CDR3 is CASSYGGEGEQYF. CDR3 sequence (DNA): TGTGCCAGCAGTTACGGGGGTGAGGGCGAGCAGTACTTC.

This chain uses TRBV11-1 with TRBJ2-3, with 7 bases lining up with TRBD2. CDR3 length equals 16 residues. V lost 6 bases and J lost 2; bases outside the gene matches: 11. Germline values: CDR1 SGHAT, CDR2 FQDESV (reference sequence). CDR3 DNA: TGTGCCAGCAGGGAGACCCGACTAGCCTACACAGATACGCAGTATTTT. It translates to CASRETRLAYTDTQYF.